This entry concerns a single T cell receptor (beta chain). Libraries were prepared by immunoSEQ multiplex PCR; TCRdb keeps only in-frame clonotypes and omits some of them. The sample contains around 25,000 clones, roughly 83% of which appear only once. This CDR3 contains 15 residues. V dropped 3 bases and J dropped 5 bases, with 13 bases sitting between them. CDR1 is LNHDA, CDR2 SQIVND, per germline (reference sequence). This entry is derived from a study of PD-1 blockade in mismatch repair-deficient tumors. This material consisted of PBMCs, taken before pembrolizumab treatment. The clonotype originates from an adult with mismatch repair-deficient cancer. This chain links TRBV19 with TRBJ1-4; D ambiguous. CDR3 loop: CASSMGEGPNEKLFF. The DNA of the CDR3 is TGTGCCAGTAGTATGGGTGAGGGCCCCAATGAAAAACTGTTTTTT.